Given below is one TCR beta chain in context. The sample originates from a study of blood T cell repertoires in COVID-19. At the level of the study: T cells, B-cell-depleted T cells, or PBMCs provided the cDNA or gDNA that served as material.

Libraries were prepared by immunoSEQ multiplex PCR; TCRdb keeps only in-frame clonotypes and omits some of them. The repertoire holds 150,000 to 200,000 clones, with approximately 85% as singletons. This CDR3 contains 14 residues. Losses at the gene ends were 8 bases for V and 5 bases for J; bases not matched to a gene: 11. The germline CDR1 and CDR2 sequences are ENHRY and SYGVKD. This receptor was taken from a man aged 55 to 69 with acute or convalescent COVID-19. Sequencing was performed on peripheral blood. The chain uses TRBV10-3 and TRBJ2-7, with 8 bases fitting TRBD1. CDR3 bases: TGTGCCATCGGGCCTTCCAGGGGGCGGGACGAGCAGTACTTC. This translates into CAIGPSRGRDEQYF.